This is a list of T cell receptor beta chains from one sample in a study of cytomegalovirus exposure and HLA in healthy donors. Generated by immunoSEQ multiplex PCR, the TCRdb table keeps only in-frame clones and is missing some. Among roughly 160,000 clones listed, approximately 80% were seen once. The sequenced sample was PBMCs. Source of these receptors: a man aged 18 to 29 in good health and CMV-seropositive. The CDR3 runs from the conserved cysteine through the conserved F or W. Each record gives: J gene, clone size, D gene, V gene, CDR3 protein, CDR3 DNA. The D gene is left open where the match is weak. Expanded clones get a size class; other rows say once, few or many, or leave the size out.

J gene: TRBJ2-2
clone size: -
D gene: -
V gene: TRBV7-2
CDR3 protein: CASSPRRAGELFF
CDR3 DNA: TGTGCCAGCAGCCCCAGGCGGGCCGGGGAGCTGTTTTTT

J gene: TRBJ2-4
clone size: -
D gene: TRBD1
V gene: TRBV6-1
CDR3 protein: CASSEPSRGLGSQYF
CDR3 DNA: TGTGCCAGCAGTGAACCGTCGAGGGGGCTGGGAAGTCAGTACTTC

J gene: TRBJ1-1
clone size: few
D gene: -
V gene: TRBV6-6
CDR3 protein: CASSYSGGDTEAFF
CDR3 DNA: TGTGCCAGCAGTTACTCAGGAGGGGACACTGAAGCTTTCTTT

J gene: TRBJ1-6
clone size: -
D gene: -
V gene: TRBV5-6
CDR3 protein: CASSLSSGVYNSPLHF
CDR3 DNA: TGTGCCAGCAGCTTGAGCTCAGGGGTCTATAATTCACCCCTCCACTTT

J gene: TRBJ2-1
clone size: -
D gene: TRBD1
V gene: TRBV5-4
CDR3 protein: CASSLEDRDNEQFF
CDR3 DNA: TGTGCCAGCAGCTTGGAGGACAGGGACAATGAGCAGTTCTTC

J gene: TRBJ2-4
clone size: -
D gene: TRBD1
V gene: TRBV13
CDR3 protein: CASSSRQGTNIQYF
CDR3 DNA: TGTGCCAGCAGCTCCCGACAGGGGACGAACATTCAGTACTTC

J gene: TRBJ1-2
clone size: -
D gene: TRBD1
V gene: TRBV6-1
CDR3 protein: CASLHTGGPTYGYTF
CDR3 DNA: TGTGCCAGCCTGCACACAGGGGGACCGACCTATGGCTACACCTTC

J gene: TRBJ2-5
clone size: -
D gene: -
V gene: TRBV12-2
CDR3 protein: CASRLRVTEQETQYF
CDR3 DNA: TGTGCAAGTCGCTTAAGGGTGACAGAGCAAGAGACCCAGTACTTC

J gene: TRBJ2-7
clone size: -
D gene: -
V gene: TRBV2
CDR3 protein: CASRADYEQYF
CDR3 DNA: TGTGCCAGCAGAGCGGACTACGAGCAGTACTTC

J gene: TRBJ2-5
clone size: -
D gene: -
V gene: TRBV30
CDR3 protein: CAWEEGETQYF
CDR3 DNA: TGTGCCTGGGAGGAAGGCGAGACCCAGTACTTC

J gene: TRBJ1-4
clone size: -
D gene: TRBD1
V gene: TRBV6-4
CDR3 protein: CASSAPKPTPGTGDEKLFF
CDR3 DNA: TGTGCCAGCAGTGCCCCAAAGCCGACACCCGGGACAGGGGATGAAAAACTGTTTTTT

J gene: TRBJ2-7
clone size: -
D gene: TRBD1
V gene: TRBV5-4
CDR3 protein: CASSWGQNSYEQYF
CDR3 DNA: TGTGCCAGCAGCTGGGGACAGAACTCCTACGAGCAGTACTTC

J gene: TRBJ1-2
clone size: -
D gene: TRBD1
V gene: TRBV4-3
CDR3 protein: CASSQGDRGVHGYTF
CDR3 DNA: TGCGCCAGCAGCCAAGGGGACAGGGGAGTGCATGGCTACACCTTC

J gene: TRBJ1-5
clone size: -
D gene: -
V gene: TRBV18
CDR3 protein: CASSGGAGNQPQHF
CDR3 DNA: TGTGCCAGCTCCGGAGGGGCAGGCAATCAGCCCCAGCATTTT

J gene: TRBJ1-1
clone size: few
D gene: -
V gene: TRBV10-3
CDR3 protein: CAIKAGRNTEAFF
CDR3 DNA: TGTGCCATCAAAGCGGGCAGGAACACTGAAGCTTTCTTT

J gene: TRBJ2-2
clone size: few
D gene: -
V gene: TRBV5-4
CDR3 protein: CASSLVQSTGELFF
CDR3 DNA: TGTGCCAGCAGCTTGGTACAGAGCACCGGGGAGCTGTTTTTT

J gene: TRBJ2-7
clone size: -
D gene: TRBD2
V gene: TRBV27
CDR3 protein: CASSFPGGYEQYF
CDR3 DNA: TGTGCCAGCAGTTTTCCGGGAGGATACGAGCAGTACTTC

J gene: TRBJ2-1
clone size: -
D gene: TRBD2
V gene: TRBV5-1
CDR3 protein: CASSPDGRHYNEQFF
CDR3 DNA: TGCGCCAGCAGTCCGGACGGGAGGCACTACAATGAGCAGTTCTTC

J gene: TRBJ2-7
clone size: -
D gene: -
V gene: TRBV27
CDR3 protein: CASSQTGNREQYF
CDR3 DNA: TGTGCCAGCAGCCAGACAGGAAATCGGGAGCAGTACTTC

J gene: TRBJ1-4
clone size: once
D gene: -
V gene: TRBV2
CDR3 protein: CAGLDSNEKLFF
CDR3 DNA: TGTGCCGGCCTTGACTCCAATGAAAAACTGTTTTTT

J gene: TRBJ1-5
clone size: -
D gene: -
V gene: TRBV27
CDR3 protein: CASRQWFNQPQHF
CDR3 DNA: TGTGCCAGCAGGCAGTGGTTCAATCAGCCCCAGCATTTT

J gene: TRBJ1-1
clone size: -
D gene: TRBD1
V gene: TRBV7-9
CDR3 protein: CASSLLRQGGTEAFF
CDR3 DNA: TGTGCCAGCAGCCTACTCCGTCAGGGGGGCACTGAAGCTTTCTTT

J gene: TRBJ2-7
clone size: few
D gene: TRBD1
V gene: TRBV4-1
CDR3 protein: CASSLDGQGVGEQYF
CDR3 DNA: TGCGCCAGCAGCCTGGACGGACAGGGCGTGGGCGAGCAGTACTTC

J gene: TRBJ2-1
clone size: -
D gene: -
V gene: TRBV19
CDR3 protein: CASSAYRSSYNEQFF
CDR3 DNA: TGTGCCAGTAGTGCGTATCGGAGCTCCTACAATGAGCAGTTCTTC

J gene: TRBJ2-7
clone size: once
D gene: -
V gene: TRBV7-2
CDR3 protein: CASSLHNLEQYF
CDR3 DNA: TGTGCCAGCAGTTTACACAACCTCGAGCAGTACTTC

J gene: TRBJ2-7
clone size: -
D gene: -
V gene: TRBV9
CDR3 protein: CASSAGQTYEQYF
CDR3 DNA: TGTGCCAGCAGCGCCGGACAGACCTACGAGCAGTACTTC

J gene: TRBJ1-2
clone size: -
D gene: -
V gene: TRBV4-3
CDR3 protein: CASSPSDSLAGYTF
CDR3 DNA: TGCGCCAGCAGCCCCAGTGACAGTCTGGCGGGCTACACCTTC

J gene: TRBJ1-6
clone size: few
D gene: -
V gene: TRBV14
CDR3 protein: CASSQSTMSGYSPLHF
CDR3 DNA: TGTGCCAGCAGCCAATCGACCATGTCGGGGTATTCACCCCTCCACTTT

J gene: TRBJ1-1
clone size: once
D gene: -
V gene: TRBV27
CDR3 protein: CASRSVVNTEAFF
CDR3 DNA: TGTGCCAGCAGATCGGTAGTGAACACTGAAGCTTTCTTT

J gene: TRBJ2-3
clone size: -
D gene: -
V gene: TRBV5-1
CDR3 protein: CASSLDPSTDTQYF
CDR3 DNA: TGCGCCAGCAGCCTGGATCCTAGCACAGATACGCAGTATTTT

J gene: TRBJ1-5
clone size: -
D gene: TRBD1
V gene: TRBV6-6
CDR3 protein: CASTWGQGNQPQHF
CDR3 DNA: TGTGCCAGCACGTGGGGACAGGGGAATCAGCCCCAGCATTTT

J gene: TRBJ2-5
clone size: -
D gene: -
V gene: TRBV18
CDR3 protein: CASSPGGGETQYF
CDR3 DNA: TGTGCCAGCTCACCGGGGGGAGGAGAGACCCAGTACTTC

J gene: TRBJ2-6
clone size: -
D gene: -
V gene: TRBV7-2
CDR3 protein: CASSLKTGANVLTF
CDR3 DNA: TGTGCCAGCAGCCTTAAAACTGGGGCCAACGTCCTGACTTTC

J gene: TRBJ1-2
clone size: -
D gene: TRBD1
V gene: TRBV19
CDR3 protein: CASRSQGTSSGYTF
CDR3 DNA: TGTGCCAGTAGATCACAGGGGACGAGTTCGGGCTACACCTTC

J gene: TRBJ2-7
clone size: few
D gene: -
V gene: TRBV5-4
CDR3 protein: CASSQDVRRAIPGEQYF
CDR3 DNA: TGTGCCAGCAGCCAAGATGTTAGGAGGGCCATTCCCGGCGAGCAGTACTTC

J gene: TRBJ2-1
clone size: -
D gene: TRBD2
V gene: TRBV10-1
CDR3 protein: CASSGFSGRHHEQFF
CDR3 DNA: TGCGCCAGCAGTGGTTTCAGCGGGAGGCACCATGAGCAGTTCTTC

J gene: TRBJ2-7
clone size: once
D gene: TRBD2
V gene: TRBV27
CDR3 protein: CASIATGSSGLGQYF
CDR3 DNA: TGTGCCAGCATCGCGACCGGGTCTAGCGGACTAGGGCAGTACTTC

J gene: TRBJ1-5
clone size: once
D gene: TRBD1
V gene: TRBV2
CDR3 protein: CASSELQGGNQPQHF
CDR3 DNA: TGTGCCAGCAGTGAACTACAGGGGGGCAATCAGCCCCAGCATTTT

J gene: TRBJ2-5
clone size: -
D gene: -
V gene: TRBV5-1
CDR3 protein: CASSSRPWAQETQYF
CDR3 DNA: TGCGCCAGCAGCTCACGTCCCTGGGCTCAAGAGACCCAGTACTTC

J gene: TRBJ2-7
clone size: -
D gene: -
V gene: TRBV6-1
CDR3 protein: CASRPGQSYEQYF
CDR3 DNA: TGTGCCAGCAGGCCGGGACAAAGCTACGAGCAGTACTTC

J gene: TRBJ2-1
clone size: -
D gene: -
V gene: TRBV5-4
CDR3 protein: CASSLIGGNEQFF
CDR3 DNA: TGTGCCAGCAGCTTGATAGGAGGGAATGAGCAGTTCTTC

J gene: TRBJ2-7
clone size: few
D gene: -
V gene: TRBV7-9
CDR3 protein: CASSLGRGVLSYEQYF
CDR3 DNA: TGTGCCAGCAGCTTGGGCAGGGGGGTCCTTTCCTACGAGCAGTACTTC

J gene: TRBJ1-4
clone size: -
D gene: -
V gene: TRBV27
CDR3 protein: CASSPWGGATNEKLFF
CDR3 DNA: TGTGCCAGCAGTCCGTGGGGAGGGGCTACTAATGAAAAACTGTTTTTT

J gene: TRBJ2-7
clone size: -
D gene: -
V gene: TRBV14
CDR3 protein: CASSKGAGDIYEQYF
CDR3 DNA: TGTGCCAGCAGCAAAGGCGCAGGCGACATCTACGAGCAGTACTTC

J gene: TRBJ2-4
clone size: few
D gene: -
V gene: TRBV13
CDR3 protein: CASSTYRGGNIQYF
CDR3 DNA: TGTGCCAGCAGCACCTACAGGGGGGGGAACATTCAGTACTTC

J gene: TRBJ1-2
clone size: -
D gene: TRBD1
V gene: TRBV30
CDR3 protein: CAWSVHRGEGYTF
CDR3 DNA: TGTGCCTGGAGCGTCCACAGGGGGGAAGGCTACACCTTC

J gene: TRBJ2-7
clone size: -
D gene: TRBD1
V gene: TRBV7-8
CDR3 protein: CASSLTLGTDPYEQYF
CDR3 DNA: TGTGCCAGCAGCTTGACCCTTGGGACAGACCCATACGAGCAGTACTTC

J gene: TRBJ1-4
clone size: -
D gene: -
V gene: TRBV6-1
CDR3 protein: CASRSVRGNEKPFF
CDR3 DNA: TGTGCCAGCAGGAGCGTTCGGGGTAATGAAAAACCGTTTTTT

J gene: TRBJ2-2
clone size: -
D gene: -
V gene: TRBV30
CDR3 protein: CAWSARANTGELFF
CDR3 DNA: TGTGCCTGGAGTGCCAGGGCGAACACCGGGGAGCTGTTTTTT

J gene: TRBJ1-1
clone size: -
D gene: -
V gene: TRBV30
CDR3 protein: CAWSVGGRADTEAFF
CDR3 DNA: TGTGCCTGGAGTGTAGGGGGGAGGGCGGACACTGAAGCTTTCTTT

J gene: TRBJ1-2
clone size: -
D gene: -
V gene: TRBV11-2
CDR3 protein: CASSPDRPYGYTF
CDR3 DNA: TGTGCCAGCAGTCCCGACAGACCTTATGGCTACACCTTC

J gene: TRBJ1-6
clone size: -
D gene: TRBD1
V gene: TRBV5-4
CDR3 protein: CASSLRQGDSSPLHF
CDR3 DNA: TGTGCCAGCAGCCTGCGACAGGGGGACTCCTCACCCCTCCACTTT

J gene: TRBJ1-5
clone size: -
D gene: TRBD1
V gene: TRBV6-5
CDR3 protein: CASRGQHSNQPQHF
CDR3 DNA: TGTGCCAGCAGGGGACAGCATAGCAATCAGCCCCAGCATTTT

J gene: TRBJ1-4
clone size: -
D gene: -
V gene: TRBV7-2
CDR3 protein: CASSFQGLRNEKLFF
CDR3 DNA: TGTGCCAGCAGCTTTCAGGGGTTGCGGAATGAAAAACTGTTTTTT

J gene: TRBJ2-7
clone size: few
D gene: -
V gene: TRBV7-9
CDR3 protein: CASSNHPRGAHYEQYF
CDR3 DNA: TGTGCCAGCAGCAATCATCCGCGGGGAGCCCACTACGAGCAGTACTTC

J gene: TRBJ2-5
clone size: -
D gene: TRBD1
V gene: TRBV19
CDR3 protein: CASSGQGGLETQYF
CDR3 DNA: TGTGCCAGTAGCGGACAGGGTGGCCTCGAGACCCAGTACTTC

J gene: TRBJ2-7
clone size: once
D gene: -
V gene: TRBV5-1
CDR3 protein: CASSFNIDEQYF
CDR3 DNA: TGCGCCAGCAGCTTCAACATCGACGAGCAGTACTTC